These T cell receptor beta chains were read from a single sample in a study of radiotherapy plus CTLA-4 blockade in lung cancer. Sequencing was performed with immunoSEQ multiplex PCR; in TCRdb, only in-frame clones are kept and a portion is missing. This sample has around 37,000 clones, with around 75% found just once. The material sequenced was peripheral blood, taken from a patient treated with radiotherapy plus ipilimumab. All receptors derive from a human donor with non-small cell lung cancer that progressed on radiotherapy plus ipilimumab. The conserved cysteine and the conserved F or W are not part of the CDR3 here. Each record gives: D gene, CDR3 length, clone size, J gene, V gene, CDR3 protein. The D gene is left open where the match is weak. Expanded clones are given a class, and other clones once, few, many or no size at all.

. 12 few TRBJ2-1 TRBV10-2 ASNPGSSYNEQF
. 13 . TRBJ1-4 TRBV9 ASSVDQGDREKLF
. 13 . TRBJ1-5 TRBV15 ATSRDGGTPGGQH
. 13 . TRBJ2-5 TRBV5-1 ASSLEGRLQETQY
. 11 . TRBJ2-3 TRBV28 ASWPGLTDTQY
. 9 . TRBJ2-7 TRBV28 ASSTTYEQY
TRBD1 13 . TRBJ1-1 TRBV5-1 ASSDRGNSITEAF
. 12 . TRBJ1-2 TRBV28 ASSFVVANYGYT
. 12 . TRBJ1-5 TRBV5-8 ASRIGTLDQPQH
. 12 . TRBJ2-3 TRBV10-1 ASSESGMADTQY
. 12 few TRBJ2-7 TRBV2 ASNLQGQQGEQY
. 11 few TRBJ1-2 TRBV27 ASSLGGDYGYT
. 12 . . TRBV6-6 ASSYSPSVYEQY
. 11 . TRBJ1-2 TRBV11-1 ASSLKPTYGYT
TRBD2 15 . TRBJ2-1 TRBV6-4 ASSDSLAVSSYNEQF
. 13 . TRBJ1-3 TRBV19 ASSISSEPGNTIY
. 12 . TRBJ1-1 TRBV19 ASSTLGSWTEAF
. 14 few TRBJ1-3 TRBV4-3 ASSQDRQSSGNTIY
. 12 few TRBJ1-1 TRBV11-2 ATDDRTYNTEAF
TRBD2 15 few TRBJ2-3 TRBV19 ASSPYGGLAPTDTQY
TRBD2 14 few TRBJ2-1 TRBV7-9 ASSLVEREGRNEQF
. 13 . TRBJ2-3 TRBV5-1 ASSLGGKPTDTQY
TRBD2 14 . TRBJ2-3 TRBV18 ASSPPSGGAKDTQY
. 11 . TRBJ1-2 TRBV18 ASSQTRGDGYT
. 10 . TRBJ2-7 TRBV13 ASSPSSYEQY
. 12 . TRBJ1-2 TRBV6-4 ASSPSEGNYGYT
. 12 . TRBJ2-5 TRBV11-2 ASSLTGVGETQY
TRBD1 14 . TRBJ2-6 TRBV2 ANSDRGRSGANVLT
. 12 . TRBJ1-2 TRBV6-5 ASSYGGQSYGYT
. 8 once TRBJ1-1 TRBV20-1 SARDAEAF
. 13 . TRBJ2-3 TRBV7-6 ASSLGPLLPDTQY
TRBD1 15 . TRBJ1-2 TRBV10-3 AIRPGTGAWKDYGYT
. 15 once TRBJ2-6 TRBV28 ASSPTEEISGANVLT
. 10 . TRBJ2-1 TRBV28 ASSFTLNEQF
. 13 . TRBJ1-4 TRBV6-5 ASSTPTTGFEKLF
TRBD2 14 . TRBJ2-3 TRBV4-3 ASRRSGGGPTDTQY
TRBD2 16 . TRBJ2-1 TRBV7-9 ASRGLWTSGGPYNEQF
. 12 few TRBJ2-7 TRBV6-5 ASSPTDRTYEQY
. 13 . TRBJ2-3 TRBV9 ASSATGLPLDTQY
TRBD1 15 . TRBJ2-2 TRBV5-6 ASSLRDRGTITGELF
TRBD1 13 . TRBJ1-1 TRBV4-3 ASSQDTGGSTEAF
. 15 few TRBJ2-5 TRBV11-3 ASSLNPGGERLETQY
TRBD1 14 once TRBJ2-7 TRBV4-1 ASSLSGTGAPYEQY
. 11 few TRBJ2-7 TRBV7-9 ASSPAWGTEQY